One T cell receptor beta chain is described in this entry. As yet, its antigen is unknown. This specimen belongs to a study of PD-1 blockade in classical Hodgkin lymphoma. The protocol was immunoSEQ multiplex PCR, while the TCRdb copy is restricted to in-frame clones and leaves out a portion. This table has tens of thousands of clones, approximately 90% appearing once. Time point of the sample: cycle 4 day 1 (C4D1), after five to seven weeks of nivolumab. Each patient's relapse followed autologous stem cell transplantation, and brentuximab vedotin exposure varied. Overall study findings and caveats: Healthy donors reportedly exceeded newly diagnosed patients in baseline TCR diversity. The study found complete responders had baseline diversity similar to newly diagnosed patients.

The sample consisted of peripheral blood mononuclear cells (PBMCs), taken before the fourth cycle of nivolumab. The clonotype was recovered from a human donor with classical Hodgkin lymphoma.

The chain's CDR3 is CASSFNQGNEQFF. Written as DNA, the CDR3 is TGTGCCAGCAGCTTCAACCAGGGAAATGAGCAGTTCTTC. This chain links TRBV7-8 with TRBJ2-1, with D possibly matching TRBD1 (5 bases). CDR3 length: 13 amino acids. Germline values: CDR1 SGHVS, CDR2 FQNEAQ. The V and J ends lost 3 bases and 7 bases respectively, with 10 bases between them.